This is a list of T cell receptor beta chains from one sample in a study of cytomegalovirus exposure and HLA in healthy donors. Assay used: immunoSEQ multiplex PCR; TCRdb lists only in-frame clones, some missing. The table includes 250,000 to 350,000 clones, 86% detected once. The sample was PBMCs. These receptors were obtained from a man aged 35 to 55 in good health and CMV-seropositive. CDR3s include the opening cysteine and the closing phenylalanine or tryptophan. Fields, in order: V gene, J gene, clone size, CDR3 protein. Rows give clone size only sometimes, using once, few, many, or a class for an expanded clone.

V: TRBV6-1; J: TRBJ1-4; size: few; CDR3: CASSTGTGREKLFF
V: TRBV27; J: TRBJ1-2; size: -; CDR3: CASSSLRTGGTLNYGYTF
V: TRBV7-3; J: TRBJ2-2; size: few; CDR3: CASSETRTAVTGELFF
V: TRBV10-1; J: TRBJ1-1; size: -; CDR3: CASRPGGSTEAFF
V: TRBV27; J: TRBJ2-2; size: -; CDR3: CASRRQGATGELFF
V: TRBV4-1; J: TRBJ2-1; size: -; CDR3: CASSPQAGVNNEQFF
V: TRBV7-6; J: TRBJ1-5; size: -; CDR3: CASSLARGAGGQPQHF
V: TRBV7-9; J: TRBJ1-4; size: -; CDR3: CASSAAGTGGEKLFF
V: TRBV5-6; J: TRBJ2-7; size: few; CDR3: CASSFGQGAEQYF
V: TRBV7-9; J: TRBJ2-1; size: -; CDR3: CASSFLTGGAYNEQFF
V: TRBV27; J: TRBJ2-5; size: -; CDR3: CASTRVVGETQYF
V: TRBV6-5; J: TRBJ2-7; size: -; CDR3: CASSNRQPYEQYF
V: TRBV2; J: TRBJ1-2; size: -; CDR3: CASSDRVGNYGYTF